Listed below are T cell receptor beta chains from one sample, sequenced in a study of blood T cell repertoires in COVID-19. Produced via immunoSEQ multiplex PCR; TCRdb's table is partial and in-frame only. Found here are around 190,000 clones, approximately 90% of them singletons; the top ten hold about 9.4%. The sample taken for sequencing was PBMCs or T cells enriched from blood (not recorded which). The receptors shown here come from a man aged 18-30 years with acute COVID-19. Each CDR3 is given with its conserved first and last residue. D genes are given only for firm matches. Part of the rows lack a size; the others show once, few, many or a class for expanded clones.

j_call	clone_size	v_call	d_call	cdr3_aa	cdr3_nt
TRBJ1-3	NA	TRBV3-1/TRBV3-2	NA	CASSQGISVSGNTIYF	TGTGCCAGCAGCCAAGGTATATCTGTCTCTGGAAACACCATATATTTT
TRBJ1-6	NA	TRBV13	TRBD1	CASSFGNRGDSPLHF	TGTGCCAGCAGCTTCGGGAACAGGGGGGATTCGCCCCTCCACTTT
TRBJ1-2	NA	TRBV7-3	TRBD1	CASSLGQGLGYTF	TGTGCCAGCAGCTTGGGACAGGGACTTGGCTACACCTTC
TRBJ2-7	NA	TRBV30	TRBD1	CAWSGDSYSYEQYF	TGTGCCTGGAGTGGGGACAGTTACTCCTACGAGCAGTACTTC
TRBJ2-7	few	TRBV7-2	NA	CASTHTGGRYYEQYF	TGTGCCAGCACCCACACTGGGGGCAGATACTACGAGCAGTACTTC
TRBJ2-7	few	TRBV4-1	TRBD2	CASSQFSSGSYEQYF	TGCGCCAGCAGCCAGTTCTCTAGCGGGTCCTACGAGCAGTACTTC
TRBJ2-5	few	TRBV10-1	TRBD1	CASSGGLGTGGSNQETQYF	TGCGCCAGCAGTGGTGGGCTGGGAACAGGGGGTTCCAACCAAGAGACCCAGTACTTC
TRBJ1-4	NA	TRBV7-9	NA	CASSLLGAMVPQKLFF	TGTGCCAGCAGCTTATTAGGGGCGATGGTTCCACAAAAACTGTTTTTT
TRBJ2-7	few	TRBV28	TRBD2	CASSPSTTSGFYEQYF	TGTGCCAGCAGTCCCTCCACGACTAGCGGATTTTACGAGCAGTACTTC
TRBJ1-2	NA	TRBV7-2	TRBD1	CASSQRQGREGYTF	TGTGCCAGCAGCCAGCGACAGGGTCGGGAGGGCTACACCTTC
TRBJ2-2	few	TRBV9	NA	CASSVGPGYTGELFF	TGTGCCAGCAGCGTAGGTCCGGGATACACCGGGGAGCTGTTTTTT
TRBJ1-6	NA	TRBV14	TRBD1	CASSQVVGTGIGPLHF	TGTGCCAGCAGCCAAGTGGTTGGGACAGGGATTGGACCCCTCCACTTT
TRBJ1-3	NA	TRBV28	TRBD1	CASNGGQGVFVDTIYF	TGTGCCAGCAATGGTGGGCAGGGGGTTTTCGTAGACACCATATATTTT
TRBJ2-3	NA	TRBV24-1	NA	CATSESLTDTQYF	TGTGCCACCAGTGAATCCCTCACAGATACGCAGTATTTT
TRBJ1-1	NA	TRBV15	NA	CATSRDPGYTEAFF	TGTGCCACCAGCAGAGATCCAGGGTACACTGAAGCTTTCTTT
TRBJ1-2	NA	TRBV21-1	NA	CASSKRAPGQVDGYTF	TGTGCCAGCAGCAAACGGGCCCCCGGACAGGTCGATGGCTACACCTTC
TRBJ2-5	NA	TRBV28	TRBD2	CASRTGGFGETQYF	TGTGCCAGCAGAACGGGAGGGTTTGGAGAGACCCAGTACTTC
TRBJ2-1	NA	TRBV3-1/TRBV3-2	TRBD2	CASSRRRDYSYNEQFF	TGTGCCAGCAGCCGACGGCGGGACTACTCCTACAATGAGCAGTTCTTC
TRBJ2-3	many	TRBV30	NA	CAWSVRGEDTDTQYF	TGTGCCTGGAGTGTACGAGGGGAGGACACAGATACGCAGTATTTT
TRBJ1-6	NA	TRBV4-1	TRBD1	CASSQDGTGGLSPLHF	TGCGCCAGCAGCCAAGATGGCACAGGGGGCCTCTCACCCCTCCACTTT
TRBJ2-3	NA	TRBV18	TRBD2	CASSPVSGTDTQYF	TGTGCCAGCTCACCCGTTAGCGGGACTGATACGCAGTATTTT
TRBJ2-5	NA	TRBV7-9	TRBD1	CASSKRTGGETQYF	TGTGCCAGCAGCAAAAGGACAGGGGGAGAGACCCAGTACTTC
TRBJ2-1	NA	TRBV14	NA	CASSQDQGRVPWAYNEQFF	TGTGCCAGCAGCCAAGATCAGGGTAGGGTCCCCTGGGCCTACAATGAGCAGTTCTTC
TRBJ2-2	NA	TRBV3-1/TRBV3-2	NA	CASSQDLEGKAGKTNTGELFF	TGTGCCAGCAGCCAAGATTTAGAGGGCAAGGCGGGGAAAACGAACACCGGGGAGCTGTTTTTT
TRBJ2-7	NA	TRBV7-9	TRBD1	CASSPRTGGSYEQYF	TGTGCCAGCAGCCCGAGGACAGGGGGCAGTTACGAGCAGTACTTC
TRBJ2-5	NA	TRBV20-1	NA	CSAREGSPQYF	TGCAGTGCTAGAGAGGGGAGCCCCCAGTACTTC
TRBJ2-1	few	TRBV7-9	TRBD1	CASKKQGGEEQFF	TGTGCCAGCAAAAAACAGGGGGGAGAAGAGCAGTTCTTC
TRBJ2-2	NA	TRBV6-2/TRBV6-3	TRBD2	CASSTGLAGRRGGELFF	TGTGCCAGCAGCACTGGACTAGCGGGAAGGAGGGGCGGGGAGCTGTTTTTT
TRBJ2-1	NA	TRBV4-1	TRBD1	CASSPRGQGWDEQFF	TGCGCCAGCAGCCCGAGGGGACAGGGGTGGGATGAGCAGTTCTTC